This TCR beta chain was observed in a study of blood T cell repertoires in COVID-19. The overall study: Material from acute and convalescent COVID-19 was sourced from the United States, Italy and Spain. Sources were T cells, B-cell-depleted T cells, or PBMCs; the material itself was cDNA or gDNA.

A Seattle source enrolled patients during active infection and followed them longitudinally. In the source study's methods: Reference gene primers were amplified, and this amplification served to estimate nucleated cell counts. The method was immunoSEQ multiplex PCR; TCRdb's version includes in-frame clones alone and lacks a portion of them. V, J and clone size are those of that table, while D and trimming were read from the DNA. The table records over 100,000 clones, approximately 86% of them present only once. Sample: peripheral blood. The TCR comes from a woman aged 70 to 79 with COVID-19, enrolled during active disease.

The CDR3 sequence is CASSLNRGNNSPLHF. DNA for the CDR3: TGCGCCAGCAGCTTGAACAGGGGGAATAATTCACCCCTCCACTTT. The rearrangement links TRBV5-1 to TRBJ1-6, with 8 bases matching TRBD1. J was trimmed by 5 bases and V by 1 base; bases with no gene match: 2. Looked up from germline, CDR1 is SGHRS and CDR2 is YFSETQ. The CDR3 has 15 residues. Complete variable domain (other parts from reference TRBV5-1 and TRBJ1-6): KAGVTQTPRYLIKTRGQQVTLSCSPISGHRSVSWYQQTPGQGLQFLFEYFSETQRNKGNFPGRFSGRQFSNSRSEMNVSTLELGDSALYLCASSLNRGNNSPLHFGNGTRLTVT.